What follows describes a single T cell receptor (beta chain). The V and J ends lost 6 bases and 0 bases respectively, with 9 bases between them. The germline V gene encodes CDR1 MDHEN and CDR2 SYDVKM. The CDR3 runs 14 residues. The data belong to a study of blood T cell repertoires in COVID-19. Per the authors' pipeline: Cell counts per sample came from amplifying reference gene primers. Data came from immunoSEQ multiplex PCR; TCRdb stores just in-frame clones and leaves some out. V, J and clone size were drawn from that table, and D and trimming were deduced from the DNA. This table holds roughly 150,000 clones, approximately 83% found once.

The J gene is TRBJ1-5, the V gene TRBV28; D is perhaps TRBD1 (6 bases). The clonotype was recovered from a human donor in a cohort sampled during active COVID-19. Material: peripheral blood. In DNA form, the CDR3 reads TGTGCCAGCAGGGGGACACCTAGCAATCAGCCCCAGCATTTT. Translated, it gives CASRGTPSNQPQHF.